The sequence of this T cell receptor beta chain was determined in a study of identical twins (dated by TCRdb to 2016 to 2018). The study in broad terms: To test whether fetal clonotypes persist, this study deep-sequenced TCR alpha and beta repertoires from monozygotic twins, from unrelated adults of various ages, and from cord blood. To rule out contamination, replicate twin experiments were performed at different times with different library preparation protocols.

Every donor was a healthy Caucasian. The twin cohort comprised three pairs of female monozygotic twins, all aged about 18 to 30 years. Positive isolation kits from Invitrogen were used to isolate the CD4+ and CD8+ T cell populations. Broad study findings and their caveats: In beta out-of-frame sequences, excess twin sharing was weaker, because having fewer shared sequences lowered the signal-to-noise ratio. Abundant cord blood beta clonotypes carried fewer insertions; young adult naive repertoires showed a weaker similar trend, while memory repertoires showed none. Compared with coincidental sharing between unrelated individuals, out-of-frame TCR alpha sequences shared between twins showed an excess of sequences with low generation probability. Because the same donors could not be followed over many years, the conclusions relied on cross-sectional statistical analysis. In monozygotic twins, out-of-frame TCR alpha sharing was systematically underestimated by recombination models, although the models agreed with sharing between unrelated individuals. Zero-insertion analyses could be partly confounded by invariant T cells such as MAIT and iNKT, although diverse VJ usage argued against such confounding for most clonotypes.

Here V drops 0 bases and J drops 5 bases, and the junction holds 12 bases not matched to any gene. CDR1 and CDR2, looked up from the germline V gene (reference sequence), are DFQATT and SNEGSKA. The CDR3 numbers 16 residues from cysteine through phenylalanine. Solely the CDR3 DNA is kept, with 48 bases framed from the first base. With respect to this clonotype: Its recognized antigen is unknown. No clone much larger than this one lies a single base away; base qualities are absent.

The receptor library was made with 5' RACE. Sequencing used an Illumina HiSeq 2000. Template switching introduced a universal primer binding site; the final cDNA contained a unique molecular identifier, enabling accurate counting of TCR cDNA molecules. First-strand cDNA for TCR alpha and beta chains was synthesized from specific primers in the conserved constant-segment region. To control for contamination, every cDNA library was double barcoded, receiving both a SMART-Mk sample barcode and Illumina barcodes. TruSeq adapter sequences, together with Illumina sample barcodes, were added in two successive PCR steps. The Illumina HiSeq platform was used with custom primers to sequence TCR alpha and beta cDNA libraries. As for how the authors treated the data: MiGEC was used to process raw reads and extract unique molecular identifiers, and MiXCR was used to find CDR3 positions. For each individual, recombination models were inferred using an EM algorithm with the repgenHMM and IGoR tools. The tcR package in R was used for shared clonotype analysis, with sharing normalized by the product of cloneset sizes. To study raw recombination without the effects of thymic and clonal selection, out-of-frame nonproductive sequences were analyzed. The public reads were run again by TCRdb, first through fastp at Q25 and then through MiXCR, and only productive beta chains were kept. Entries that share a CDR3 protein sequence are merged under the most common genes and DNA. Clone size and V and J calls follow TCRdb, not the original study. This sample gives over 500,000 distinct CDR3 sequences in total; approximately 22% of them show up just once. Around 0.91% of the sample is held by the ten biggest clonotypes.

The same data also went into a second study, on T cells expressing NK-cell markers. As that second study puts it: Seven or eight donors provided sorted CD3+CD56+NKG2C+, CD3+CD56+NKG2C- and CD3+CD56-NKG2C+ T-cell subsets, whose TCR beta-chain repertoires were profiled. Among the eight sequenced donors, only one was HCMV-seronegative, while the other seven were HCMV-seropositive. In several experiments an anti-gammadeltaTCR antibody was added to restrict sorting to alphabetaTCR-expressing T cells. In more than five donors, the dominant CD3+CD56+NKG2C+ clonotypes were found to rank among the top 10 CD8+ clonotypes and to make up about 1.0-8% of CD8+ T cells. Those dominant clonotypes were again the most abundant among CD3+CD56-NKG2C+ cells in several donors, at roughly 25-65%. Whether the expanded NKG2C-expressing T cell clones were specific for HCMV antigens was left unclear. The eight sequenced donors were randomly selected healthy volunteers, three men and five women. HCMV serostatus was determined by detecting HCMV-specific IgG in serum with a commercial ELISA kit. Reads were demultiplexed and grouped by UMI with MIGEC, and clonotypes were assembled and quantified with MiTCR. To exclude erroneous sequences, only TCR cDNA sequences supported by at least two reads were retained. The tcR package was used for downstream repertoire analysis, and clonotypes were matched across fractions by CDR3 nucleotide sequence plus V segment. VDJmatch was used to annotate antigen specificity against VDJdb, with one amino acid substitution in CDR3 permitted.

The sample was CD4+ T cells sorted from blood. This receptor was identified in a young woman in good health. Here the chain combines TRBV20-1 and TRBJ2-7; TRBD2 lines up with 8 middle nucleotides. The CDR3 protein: CSARDILGGDRNEQYF. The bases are TGCAGTGCTAGAGATATCCTCGGGGGGGATCGGAACGAGCAGTACTTC.